Following are 17 T cell receptor beta chains from one sample sequenced in a study of blood T cell repertoires in COVID-19. TCRdb's copy holds only in-frame clones and misses some; the assay was immunoSEQ multiplex PCR. The repertoire includes roughly 30,000 clones, 80% to 95% of them detected once, and 3.7% sits in the top ten. The sequencing input was peripheral blood. The receptors shown here come from a man in his 60s with acute or convalescent COVID-19.

This chain links TRBV11-2 with TRBJ2-2; TRBD1 aligns across 8 bases. The CDR3 has 15 residues. Germline trimming cut 5 bases from V and 0 bases from J; bases unmatched to any gene: 2. Germline V gene data show CDR1 as SGHAT and CDR2 as FQNNGV. This CDR3 is CASSKDRANTGELFF. As DNA, the CDR3 is TGTGCCAGCAGCAAGGACAGGGCGAACACCGGGGAGCTGTTTTTT.

The chain has TRBV23-1 and TRBJ2-3, with a weak D call TRBD1 (6 bases). TRBV23-1 is known as an ORF, though its function is uncertain. The CDR3 sequence is 17 residues long. Trimming cost V 4 bases and J 0 bases, with 17 bases left between them. The CDR3 coding sequence is TGCGCCAGCAGTCGGGGGCCCGGGCAACCTAGCACAGATACGCAGTATTTT. Translated, it gives CASSRGPGQPSTDTQYF.

V is TRBV7-9 and J is TRBJ2-5; D is unclear. Germline V CDR1 and CDR2: SEHNR, FQNEAQ (reference sequence). The CDR3 has 11 residues. V was cut by 4 bases and J by 4 bases, with 4 bases left in between. This chain's CDR3 is CASSSLETQYF. CDR3 coding DNA: TGTGCCAGCAGCTCTTTAGAGACCCAGTACTTC.

The gene calls are TRBV2 and TRBJ2-2; D gene unclear. The CDR3 runs to 13 residues. Between the trimmed V and J ends, which lost 4 bases and 1 base, there was a span of 4 bases. Germline V gene sequence: CDR1 SNHLY, CDR2 FYNNEI. This CDR3 is CASSVKNTGELFF. DNA of the CDR3: TGTGCCAGCAGTGTAAAGAACACCGGGGAGCTGTTTTTT.

This clone has a handful of counts. The chain is built from TRBV18 and TRBJ2-7; 13 bases match TRBD2. The V and J ends lost 6 bases and 0 bases, in that order; junction bases with no gene match: 11. The CDR3 has 18 amino acids. Germline V lookup: CDR1 KGHSH, CDR2 LQKENI. CDR3 residues: CASSPWGTSGIDSYEQYF. Here the CDR3 DNA reads TGTGCCAGCTCGCCCTGGGGGACTAGCGGGATAGACTCCTACGAGCAGTACTTC.

The genes are TRBV5-1 and TRBJ2-1, with 8 nucleotides matching TRBD2. The CDR3 runs 15 residues. V shed 5 bases and J 7 bases; nucleotides not matched to a gene: 11. Germline values: CDR1 SGHRS, CDR2 YFSETQ. The CDR3 bases are TGCGCCAGCAGGTTCACTAGCGGTGAAGGGAATGAGCAGTTCTTC. This translates into CASRFTSGEGNEQFF.

This sequence joins TRBV5-6 and TRBJ2-5; no clear D. Trimming removed 4 bases at V and 4 bases at J, with 5 bases between. This CDR3 has 11 residues. From germline, CDR1 is SGHDT and CDR2 YYEEEE. This CDR3 reads CASSTGETQYF. The CDR3 DNA follows: TGTGCCAGCAGCACCGGAGAGACCCAGTACTTC.

This clone was observed once. V usage is TRBV24-1 and J usage is TRBJ2-3; TRBD1 aligns across 11 bases. With 0 bases clipped from V and 4 bases from J, the junction kept 8 bases outside the gene matches. The CDR3 is 18 amino acids. Germline CDR1 reads KGHDR; CDR2 reads SFDVKD. CDR3 amino acids: CATSDLRARTGGPDTQYF. CDR3 nucleotides: TGTGCCACCAGTGATTTGAGGGCTCGGACAGGGGGCCCAGATACGCAGTATTTT.

This clone was recorded once. Sequence at one end of the junction differs from germline and may be a read error. The rearrangement uses TRBV19 and TRBJ1-5; no reliable D call. This CDR3 has 12 amino acids. Per germline, CDR1 LNHDA and CDR2 SQIVND (reference sequence). The CDR3 loop is CVSSLYDQPQHF. The CDR3 coding sequence is TGTGTCAGTAGCCTGTATGATCAGCCCCAGCATTTT.

This clone appeared once. The chain links TRBV19 to TRBJ1-2, with D hard to call. V gave up 7 bases and J gave up 4 bases, with 10 bases separating them. CDR1 LNHDA and CDR2 SQIVND come from the germline V gene (reference sequence). CDR3 length equals 12 residues. The CDR3 here is CASNHRVYGYTF. The CDR3, as DNA: TGTGCCAGTAACCACAGAGTCTATGGCTACACCTTC.

The chain links TRBV6-6 to TRBJ2-7; D is perhaps TRBD1 (6 bases). In germline, CDR1 is MNHNY, CDR2 SVGAGI (reference sequence). Trimming pared 0 bases from V and 3 bases from J, leaving 9 bases between. The CDR3 spans 14 residues. In nucleotides, the CDR3 is TGTGCCAGCAGTTACTCACAGGGAAGCTACGAGCAGTACGTC. Encoded protein: CASSYSQGSYEQYV.

The chain joins TRBV6-5 to TRBJ2-2; D may be TRBD1 (5 bases). The CDR3 has 15 amino acids. Germline CDR1 reads MNHEY; CDR2 reads SVGAGI. V was trimmed by 6 bases and J by 5 bases, leaving 16 bases between them. The DNA of the CDR3 is TGTGCCAGCAGAAAAGAAGGGGCCGGGACCGGGGAGCTGTTTTTT. This gives the protein CASRKEGAGTGELFF.

The J gene is TRBJ1-4, the V gene TRBV25-1; 9 bases fit TRBD1. Germline assignment: CDR1 MGHDK and CDR2 SYGVNS. V gave up 4 bases and J gave up 2 bases; unmatched junction bases: 5. This CDR3 has 16 residues. CDR3 in amino acids: CASSADRGLTNEKLFF. CDR3 DNA: TGTGCCAGCAGTGCCGACAGGGGGTTGACTAATGAAAAACTGTTTTTT.

The chain joins TRBV18 to TRBJ1-5; D call uncertain. V gave up 4 bases and J gave up 1 base, with 11 bases separating them. Germline assignment: CDR1 KGHSH and CDR2 LQKENI. The CDR3 has 15 residues. The CDR3 region is CASSQYGRSNQPQHF. Here the CDR3 DNA reads TGTGCCAGCTCACAGTACGGGAGGAGCAATCAGCCCCAGCATTTT.

The chain carries TRBV18 and TRBJ2-1; 11 bases align to TRBD2. The CDR3 spans 15 residues. CDR1 and CDR2 (germline): KGHSH, LQKENI. J lost 6 bases, V lost 1 base, and 2 bases had no gene match. The CDR3 nucleotides read TGTGCCAGCTCACCACTAGCGGGAGGGACCAATGAGCAGTTCTTC. Its protein is CASSPLAGGTNEQFF.

The chain combines TRBV15 with TRBJ2-6; a weak D match, TRBD2 (5 bases). CDR3 length equals 15 residues. The V and J ends lost 3 bases and 0 bases respectively, with 6 bases between them. CDR1 and CDR2 (germline): LNHNV, YYDKDF (reference sequence). CDR3 protein: CATSSSVSGANVLTF. As DNA, the CDR3 is TGTGCCACCAGCAGTAGCGTCTCTGGGGCCAACGTCCTGACTTTC.

The chain uses TRBV4-2 and TRBJ2-7, with 11 bases fitting TRBD2. J was trimmed by 6 bases and V by 0 bases; bases with no gene match: 4. Germline V CDR1 and CDR2: LGHNA, YNFKEQ. CDR3 length equals 15 residues. Here the CDR3 DNA reads TGTGCCAGCAGCCAAGATACTAGCGGGAGTGCCGAGCAGTACTTC. This sequence encodes CASSQDTSGSAEQYF.